The present TCR beta chain was sequenced within a study of T cell clonality in common variable immunodeficiency. Study conclusions and caveats: Compared with controls, CVID subjects had fewer shared TCRbeta clones.

Produced via immunoSEQ multiplex PCR; TCRdb's table is partial and in-frame only. Listed for the sample are 75,000 to 85,000 clones, none seen a single time. This clone was detected many times. Its specificity is unknown. The CDR3 end is not reached by the read, which stops 3 residues before it; the germline J gene fills it in. CDR1 is SGHRS and CDR2 is YFSETQ in the germline V gene. The CDR3 spans 15 residues. V was clipped by 0 bases and J by 1 base; unmatched bases: 2. Most patients and controls had Caucasian heritage. J is TRBJ2-5 and V is TRBV5-1; 8 bases agree with TRBD1. The sample was peripheral blood mononuclear cells. The receptor comes from a person aged 18-70 years in good health. The part of the CDR3 DNA that was read is TGCGCCAGCAGCTTGGGGGGGACAGGCCAAGAGACC. Translated, it gives CASSLGGTGQET. The CDR3 reads in full as CASSLGGTGQETQYF.